This T cell receptor beta chain was recovered during a study of T cell repertoires in ileal Crohn's disease. Findings and limits, study-wide: High-frequency clones were more common in sorted CD8 than CD4 cells.

As concerns this clone: Its antigen is undetermined.

Adults with ileal or ileocolonic Crohn's disease and an indication for resection were eligible. Germline V gene data show CDR1 as MDHEN and CDR2 as SYDVKM. Trimming at V came to 5 bases and at J to 6 bases, leaving 6 bases not matched to a gene. This CDR3 contains 14 residues. Per sample, around 0.55 micrograms of biopsy DNA were TCRB immunosequenced. Profiled with immunoSEQ multiplex PCR; TCRdb holds only in-frame clones, not every one. The table shows some 6,000 clones, with 75% to 85% occurring only once. This sequence joins TRBV28 and TRBJ1-2, with 10 bases lining up with TRBD1. The clonotype was recovered from an adult with Crohn's disease. The sample consisted of ileal tissue. CDR3 DNA sequence: TGTGCCAGCAGTCACGACAGGGGGCATAATGGCTACACCTTC. It specifies CASSHDRGHNGYTF.